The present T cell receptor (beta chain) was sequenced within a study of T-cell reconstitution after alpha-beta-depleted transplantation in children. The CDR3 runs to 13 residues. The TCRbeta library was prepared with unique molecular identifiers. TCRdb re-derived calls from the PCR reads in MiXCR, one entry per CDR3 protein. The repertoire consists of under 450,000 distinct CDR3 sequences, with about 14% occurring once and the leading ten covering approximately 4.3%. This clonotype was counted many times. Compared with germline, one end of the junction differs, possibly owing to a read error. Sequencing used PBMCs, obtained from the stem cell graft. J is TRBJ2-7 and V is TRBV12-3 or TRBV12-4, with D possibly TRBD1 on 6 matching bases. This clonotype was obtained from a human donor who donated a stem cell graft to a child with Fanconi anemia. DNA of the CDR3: TGTGCCAGCAGGTTAGGGGGAATGAACGAGCAGTACTTC. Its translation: CASRLGGMNEQYF.